The present entry profiles one T cell receptor (beta chain) with its context. Its antigen target is currently unknown. No clone much larger than this one lies a single base away; base qualities are absent. The data derive from a study of T cell responses to AZD1222 COVID-19 vaccine listed by TCRdb under 2021. About the full investigation: TCR sequencing covered 230 or so trial participants: 200 to 220 given two doses of AZD1222 and 26 given two doses of MenACWY control vaccine. Enrollment into the trials was organized by age into subgroups of 18-55, 56-69 and 70-plus years, and those subgroups contained approximately 160, 26 and 62 TCR-sequenced participants, respectively. Study-wide findings and limitations: After two AZD1222 doses, both the breadth and the depth of spike-specific TCRs were significantly higher than at day 0 and than in MenACWY recipients. Only five or six AZD1222 recipients were SARS-CoV-2 seropositive at baseline, limiting conclusions about previously exposed vaccinees. CD4 TCRs associated with the vaccine covered the entire spike protein, and the dominant responses were in regions 160-218 and 743-854. Epitopes outside the regions mutated in the B.1.351 and B.1.1.7 variants were reportedly recognized by nearly half of the unique spike-specific TCRs. Most participants were white British and females outnumbered males, and the authors suggested that clonal diversity may have been underestimated. The 56-69-year group was small, and its depth increase did not reach significance, likely because of low power. Because no day 14 peak-response samples were available, repertoires were characterized only after the peak T cell response.

The meaning of the sample's time point label: about 28 days (+/-7) after the second vaccine dose. AZD1222 recipients whose second dose came at about 4 weeks and those whose second dose came at about 12 weeks were combined into one group, since spike-specific TCR depth and breadth did not differ between the two schedules. Samples from vaccinated people were obtained from the UK trials COV001 and COV002, which included a single-blind randomized controlled phase 2/3 trial of AZD1222 (ChAdOx1 nCoV-19) in healthy adults. For TCRbeta chain sequencing, PBMC samples were collected from trial participants at day 0 and at day 28 after the second dose. The CDR3 regions of human TCRbeta chains were subjected to immunosequencing. Turning to the authors' computational methods: Repertoire TCRs were checked for matches against a reference library of SARS-CoV-2-specific TCRs that had been generated using the MIRA antigen-specificity platform. Breadth was defined as the fraction of unique TCRs that were SARS-CoV-2-associated. Depth was defined as the fraction of total T cells that were SARS-CoV-2-associated. Using the MIRA data, each spike-specific TCR was mapped to the spike region that the TCR reacts to and placed in a CD4 or CD8 class. Log10-transformed breadth and depth values were compared by one-way ANOVA with Sidak's multiple comparisons tests. TCRdb limited this immuneACCESS table to in-frame rearrangements with V and J called. A share of clones is missing; checked studies link under half to unresolved V genes, and the rest is unexplained. The V and J calls and clone size come from that table; D and trimming were worked out from the DNA. The sample profile shows some 69,000 clones; 83% of them were found once. Together, the top ten hold around 25% of the sample.

The CDR3 covers 13 residues, taking in both the cysteine and the phenylalanine. Just the 39-base CDR3 DNA is kept, in frame starting at base 1. Trimming removed 3 bases from V and 5 bases from J, leaving 10 bases between the germline ends. Via the germline V gene (reference sequence), CDR1 is LNHDA and CDR2 SQIVND. This receptor was identified in an adult who received the AZD1222 COVID-19 vaccine. The sequence is built from TRBV19 and TRBJ2-5, with a weak D call of TRBD1 (6 bases match). The source was peripheral blood, collected 28 days after the second AZD1222 dose. Here the CDR3 is given as CASSIGGGETQYF. The nucleotide sequence is TGTGCCAGTAGTATCGGTGGGGGCGAGACCCAGTACTTC.